This TCR beta chain was captured by sequencing in a study of blood T cell repertoires in COVID-19. This clone has a single count. TCRdb keeps only in-frame clones here, not all; method: immunoSEQ multiplex PCR. The top ten clones hold roughly 4.2% of a sample with about 340,000 clones, approximately 86% of them seen once. The germline CDR1 and CDR2 sequences are SGDLS and YYNGEE. V was trimmed by 1 base and J by 11 bases, leaving 19 bases between them. This CDR3 is built from 16 residues. The chain links TRBV9 to TRBJ1-6; D gene unclear. This clonotype originated in a woman in her forties with acute COVID-19. The sequenced material came from PBMCs or T cells enriched from blood (not recorded which). The CDR3 sequence is CASSVWPGGENPPLHF. The DNA for the CDR3 is TGTGCCAGCAGCGTATGGCCCGGAGGCGAGAATCCACCCCTCCACTTT.